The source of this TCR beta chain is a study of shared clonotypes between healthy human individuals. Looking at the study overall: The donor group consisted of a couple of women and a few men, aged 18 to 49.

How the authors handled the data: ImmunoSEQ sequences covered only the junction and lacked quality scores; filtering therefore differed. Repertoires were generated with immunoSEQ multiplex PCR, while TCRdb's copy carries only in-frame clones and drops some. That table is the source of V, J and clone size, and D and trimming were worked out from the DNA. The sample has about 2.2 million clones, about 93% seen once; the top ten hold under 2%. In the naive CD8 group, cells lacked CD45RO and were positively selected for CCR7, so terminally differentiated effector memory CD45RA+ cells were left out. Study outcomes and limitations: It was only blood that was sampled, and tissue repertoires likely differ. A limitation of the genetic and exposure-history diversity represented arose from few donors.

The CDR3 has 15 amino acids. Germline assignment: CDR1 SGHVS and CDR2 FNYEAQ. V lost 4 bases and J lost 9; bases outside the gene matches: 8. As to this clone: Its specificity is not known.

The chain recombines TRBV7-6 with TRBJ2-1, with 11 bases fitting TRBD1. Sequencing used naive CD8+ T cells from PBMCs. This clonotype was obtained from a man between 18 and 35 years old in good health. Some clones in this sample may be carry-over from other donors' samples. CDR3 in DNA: TGTGCCAGCAGCTATACGAGGGGACAGGGGGGTGAGCAGTTCTTC. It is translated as CASSYTRGQGGEQFF.